The 20 T cell receptor beta chains given below trace back to one sample, sequenced in a study of blood T cell repertoires in COVID-19. TCRdb's copy holds only in-frame clones and misses some; the assay was immunoSEQ multiplex PCR. This table holds 150,000 to 200,000 clones, roughly nine tenths found once. Material: peripheral blood. All receptors come from a human donor in a cohort sampled during active COVID-19.

The V and J genes are TRBV3-1 (or the pseudogene TRBV3-2) and TRBJ2-7; 9 bases are a match to TRBD1. The CDR3 has 19 amino acids. J gave up 4 bases and V 5 bases, and 21 bases lay outside the gene matches. CDR1 LGHDT and CDR2 YNNKEL come from the germline V gene (reference sequence). CDR3 in amino acids: CASSCLEGQGCPGGYEQYF. CDR3 DNA sequence: TGTGCCAGCAGCTGCTTGGAGGGACAGGGATGTCCTGGAGGTTACGAGCAGTACTTC.

This chain links TRBV30 with TRBJ2-2; TRBD2 matches 7 bases. There are 15 residues in the CDR3. Germline V gives CDR1 GTSNPN, CDR2 SVGIG (reference sequence). The V gene end was trimmed by 1 base and the J gene end by 4 bases; junction bases not matched to a gene: 6. CDR3: CAWSEWLAATGELFF. The CDR3 nucleotides are TGTGCCTGGAGTGAGTGGCTAGCGGCCACCGGGGAGCTGTTTTTT.

The V and J genes are TRBV7-3 and TRBJ2-5; 7 bases agree with TRBD1. The V gene's germline CDR1 is SGHTA and CDR2 FQGTGA. V trimming: 5 bases; J trimming: 5 bases; junction bases outside the gene matches: 8. CDR3 length: 14 amino acids. The CDR3 DNA follows: TGTGCCAGCAGCCCCGGGACAGCCTGGGAGACCCAGTACTTC. Its translation is CASSPGTAWETQYF.

The CDR3 here is CASSIRGRSYEQYF. The DNA for the CDR3 is TGTGCCAGTTCAATCAGGGGGCGATCCTACGAGCAGTACTTC. J is TRBJ2-7 and V is TRBV6-6; TRBD1 matches 8 bases. CDR1 and CDR2 from the germline V gene are MNHNY and SVGAGI (reference sequence). V lost 9 bases to trimming and J lost 1 base; unmatched junction nucleotides: 8. This CDR3 contains 14 residues.

The CDR3 sequence: CASSLVSQGWVDAYNSPLHF. In nucleotides, the CDR3 is TGTGCCAGCAGTCTAGTTAGTCAGGGATGGGTAGACGCCTATAATTCACCCCTCCACTTT. The chain employs TRBV27 and TRBJ1-6; D may be TRBD1 (5 bases). The CDR3 runs 20 residues. The V gene's germline CDR1 is MNHEY and CDR2 SMNVEV (reference sequence). The V and J ends lost 5 bases and 2 bases respectively, with 25 bases between them.

The chain carries TRBV15 and TRBJ2-2; D gene ambiguous. The CDR3 covers 15 residues. CDR1 is LNHNV and CDR2 is YYDKDF in the germline V gene (reference sequence). V lost 3 bases, J lost 2 bases, and 10 bases lay in between. CDR3 sequence: CATSSGSLNTGELFF. The CDR3 DNA reads as TGTGCCACCAGCAGTGGTAGCCTTAACACCGGGGAGCTGTTTTTT.

V gene TRBV28 combines with J gene TRBJ2-7, with D tentatively TRBD2 (5 bases). V lost 6 bases and J lost 4, with 10 bases in between. This CDR3 has 12 residues. The germline V gene encodes CDR1 MDHEN and CDR2 SYDVKM. CDR3 sequence reads: CASRPSGYEQYF. For the CDR3, the DNA is TGTGCCAGCAGACCCTCGGGGTACGAGCAGTACTTC.

The rearrangement joins TRBV29-1 to TRBJ2-6, with D possibly being TRBD2 (6 bases). The CDR3 is 15 residues long. Germline lookup yields CDR1 SQVTM and CDR2 ANQGSEA. The V gene lost 6 bases and the J gene lost 0 bases, with 12 bases spanning the gap. The CDR3 reads CSVEGWGSGANVLTF. The CDR3 DNA sequence: TGCAGCGTGGAGGGATGGGGCTCTGGGGCCAACGTCCTGACTTTC.

V gene TRBV5-4 combines with J gene TRBJ1-1; 7 bases map to TRBD1. Trimming took 4 bases from V and 5 from J; bases not matched to a gene: 8. This CDR3 has 14 amino acids. The germline gives CDR1 SGHNT, CDR2 YYREEE (reference sequence). The CDR3 region has the DNA TGTGCCAGCAGCCGACAGGGTATAGGGACTGAAGCTTTCTTT. Translating gives CASSRQGIGTEAFF.

The chain couples TRBV30 to TRBJ2-7; 8 bases align to TRBD1. V shed 2 bases, J shed 5 bases, and the junction held 5 bases outside the gene matches. Germline V gives CDR1 GTSNPN, CDR2 SVGIG (reference sequence). CDR3 length: 13 residues. CDR3 sequence (DNA): TGTGCCTGGAGTAATGGACAGGGAGACGAGCAGTACTTC. Translating it yields CAWSNGQGDEQYF. Drawing the rest from reference TRBV30 and TRBJ2-7, the complete variable domain is SQTIHQWPATLVQPVGSPLSLECTVEGTSNPNLYWYRQAAGRGLQLLFYSVGIGQISSEVPQNLSASRPQDRQFILSSKKLLLSDSGFYLCAWSNGQGDEQYFGPGTRLTVT.

Comments on this clone: The junction departs from the called germline gene at one end, perhaps through a read error. The V gene is TRBV11-3, the J gene TRBJ2-7; 10 bases line up with TRBD2. Germline loops: CDR1 SGHNT, CDR2 YENEEA. The CDR3 has 14 amino acids. The CDR3 loop reads CASSAGLASSEQYF. The CDR3 bases are TGTGCCAGCAGCGCGGGACTAGCGTCCTCCGAGCAGTACTTC.

The chain joins TRBV18 to TRBJ2-7, with 8 bases fitting TRBD1. CDR1 and CDR2 (germline): KGHSH, LQKENI. V dropped 8 bases and J dropped 3; count of bases not matched to a gene: 9. This CDR3 is 14 amino acids long. CDR3 DNA sequence: TGTGCCAGCCACGGGCCGGGACAGGTCTACGAGCAGTACTTC. It specifies CASHGPGQVYEQYF.

The gene calls are TRBV18 and TRBJ1-6, with D perhaps matching TRBD1 (6 bases). V dropped 2 bases and J dropped 8 bases, with 13 bases sitting between them. The length of the CDR3 is 15 residues. The germline V gene encodes CDR1 KGHSH and CDR2 LQKENI. DNA of the CDR3: TGTGCCAGCTCACCAACAACAGGGACGCATTCACCCCTCCACTTT. Residues: CASSPTTGTHSPLHF.

The chain is built from TRBV3-1 (or the pseudogene TRBV3-2) and TRBJ2-7, with D unclear. V was clipped by 2 bases and J by 5 bases, with 7 bases between them. The CDR3 totals 12 residues. Germline CDR1 LGHDT, CDR2 YNNKEL (reference sequence). CDR3 sequence reads: CASSQPLDEQYF. The CDR3 region has the DNA TGTGCCAGCAGCCAACCCCTTGACGAGCAGTACTTC.

The CDR3 loop reads CASRPTSGSSYEQYF. Here the CDR3 DNA reads TGTGCCAGCAGGCCCACTAGCGGGAGCTCCTACGAGCAGTACTTC. The chain has TRBV2 and TRBJ2-7; 11 positions match TRBD2. V shed 6 bases, J shed 0 bases, and the junction held 4 bases outside the gene matches. Germline CDR1 reads SNHLY; CDR2 reads FYNNEI. The CDR3 has 15 residues.

The rearrangement uses TRBV2 and TRBJ2-7; 7 nucleotides match TRBD2. V lost 8 bases to trimming and J lost 2 bases; unmatched junction nucleotides: 6. The CDR3 runs to 13 residues. Germline assignment: CDR1 SNHLY and CDR2 FYNNEI. Here the CDR3 DNA reads TGTGCCAGCCGTCCTAGCGGAACCTACGAGCAGTACTTC. Translation gives CASRPSGTYEQYF.

The V and J genes are TRBV9 and TRBJ1-4; 8 nucleotides align to TRBD1. V shed 0 bases and J 4 bases; nucleotides not matched to a gene: 5. CDR3 size: 16 residues. CDR1 is SGDLS, CDR2 YYNGEE, per germline. CDR3 residues: CASSVGGTGHNEKLFF. CDR3 coding DNA: TGTGCCAGCAGCGTAGGGGGGACAGGCCATAATGAAAAACTGTTTTTT. Variable domain in full (rest from reference TRBV9 and TRBJ1-4): DSGVTQTPKHLITATGQRVTLRCSPRSGDLSVYWYQQSLDQGLQFLIQYYNGEERAKGNILERFSAQQFPDLHSELNLSSLELGDSALYFCASSVGGTGHNEKLFFGSGTQLSVL.

This clone was detected only a few times. The rearrangement links TRBV28 to TRBJ2-7; TRBD1 matches at 12 bases. V was clipped by 7 bases and J by 6 bases; unmatched bases: 13. Germline loops: CDR1 MDHEN, CDR2 SYDVKM. The length of the CDR3 is 16 residues. The CDR3 DNA reads TGTGCCAGCACCTCCCCGGGGGGGACAGGGGGCCTCGAGCAGTACTTC. It codes for CASTSPGGTGGLEQYF.

V gene TRBV7-3 combines with J gene TRBJ2-3, with no clear D. Trimming shortened V by 1 base and J by 6 bases, and 8 bases separated the two germline ends. Germline V gene data show CDR1 as SGHTA and CDR2 as FQGTGA. The CDR3 consists of 13 residues. CDR3 in DNA: TGTGCCAGCAGCTTAAGTCGTATGGATACGCAGTATTTT. It is translated as CASSLSRMDTQYF.

In its sample, this clone was seen once. V is TRBV27 and J is TRBJ2-5, with 10 positions matching TRBD1. CDR1 MNHEY and CDR2 SMNVEV come from the germline V gene (reference sequence). The CDR3 is made up of 15 amino acids. The V gene end was trimmed by 2 bases and the J gene end by 4 bases; junction bases not matched to a gene: 4. DNA for the CDR3: TGTGCCAGCAGTTTAGGGACAGGGGTGGGAGAGACCCAGTACTTC. This codes for CASSLGTGVGETQYF.